The sequence of this TCR beta chain was determined in a study of T cell changes during pregnancy in multiple sclerosis. V was cut by 3 bases and J by 6 bases, with 19 bases left in between. The CDR3 runs to 15 residues. The germline gives CDR1 SGHTS, CDR2 YDEGEE. Profiling relied on immunoSEQ multiplex PCR, and the TCRdb table lists in-frame clones only, not all of them. The sample holds some 85,000 clones, about 93% seen once. The sample consisted of peripheral blood, taken in the third trimester of pregnancy. The clonotype originates from a female donor with multiple sclerosis, enrolled in a pregnancy study. The chain couples TRBV5-8 to TRBJ2-7; D may be TRBD1 (5 bases). CDR3: CASSSATGLAAEQYF. The CDR3 nucleotides read TGTGCCAGCAGCTCCGCCACAGGCTTAGCCGCCGAGCAGTACTTC.